This T cell receptor beta chain emerged from a study of OX40 agonist ivuxolimab in advanced cancers. Some clones are missing from TCRdb's copy, which holds only in-frame ones; the method was immunoSEQ multiplex PCR. The sample yields 75,000 to 90,000 clones, roughly 84% seen once. The CDR3 sequence is 14 residues long. Germline-derived CDR1 and CDR2 are LNHNV and YYDKDF (reference sequence). The V end lost 0 bases, the J end lost 3 bases, and 9 bases lay between the germline ends. The genes are TRBV15 and TRBJ2-7, with D unresolved. This clonotype originated in an adult with an advanced solid tumor such as melanoma, head and neck, liver or kidney cancer. The starting material was CD4+ or CD8+ T cells sorted from blood, obtained in a trial of the OX40 agonist ivuxolimab. CDR3 DNA sequence: TGTGCCACCAGCAGAGAGCCTACGATCTACGAGCAGTACTTC. This sequence encodes CATSREPTIYEQYF.